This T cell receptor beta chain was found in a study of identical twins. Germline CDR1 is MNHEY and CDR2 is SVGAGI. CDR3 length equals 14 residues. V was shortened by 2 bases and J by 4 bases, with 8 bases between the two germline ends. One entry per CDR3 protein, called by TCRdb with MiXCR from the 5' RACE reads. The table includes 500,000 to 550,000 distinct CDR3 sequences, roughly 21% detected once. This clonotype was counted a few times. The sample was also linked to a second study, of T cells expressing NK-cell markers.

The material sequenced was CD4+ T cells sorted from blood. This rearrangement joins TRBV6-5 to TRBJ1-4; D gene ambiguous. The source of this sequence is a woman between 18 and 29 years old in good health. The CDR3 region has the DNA TGTGCCAGCAGTTACGGGCAGAGTAATGAAAAACTGTTTTTT. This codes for CASSYGQSNEKLFF.